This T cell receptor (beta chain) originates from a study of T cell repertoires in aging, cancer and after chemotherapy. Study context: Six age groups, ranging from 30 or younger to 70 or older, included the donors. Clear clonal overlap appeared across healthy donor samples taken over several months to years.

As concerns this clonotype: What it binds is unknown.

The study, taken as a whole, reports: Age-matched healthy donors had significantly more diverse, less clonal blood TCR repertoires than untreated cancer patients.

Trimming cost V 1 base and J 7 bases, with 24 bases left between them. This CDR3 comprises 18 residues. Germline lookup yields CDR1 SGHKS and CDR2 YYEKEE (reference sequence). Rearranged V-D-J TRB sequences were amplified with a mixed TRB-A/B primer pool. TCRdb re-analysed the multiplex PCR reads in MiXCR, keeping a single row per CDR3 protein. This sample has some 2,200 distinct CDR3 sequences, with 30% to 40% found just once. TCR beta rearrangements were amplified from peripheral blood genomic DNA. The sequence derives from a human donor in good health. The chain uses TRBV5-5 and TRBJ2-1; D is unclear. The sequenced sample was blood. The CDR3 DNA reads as TGTGCCAGCAGCTTGTTTTCTTCCGGACGTAAAAAGGCGAATGAGCAGTTCTTC. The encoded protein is CASSLFSSGRKKANEQFF.